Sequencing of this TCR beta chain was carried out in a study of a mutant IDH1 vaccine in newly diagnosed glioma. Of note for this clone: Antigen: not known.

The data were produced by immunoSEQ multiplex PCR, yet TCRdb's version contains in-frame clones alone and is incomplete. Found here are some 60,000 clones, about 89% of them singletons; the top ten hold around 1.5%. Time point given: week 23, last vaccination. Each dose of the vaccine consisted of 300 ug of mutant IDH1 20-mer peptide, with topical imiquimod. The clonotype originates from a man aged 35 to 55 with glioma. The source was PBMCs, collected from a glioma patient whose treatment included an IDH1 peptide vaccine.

CDR3 sequence: CASTQAWVDSREQYF. The CDR3, as DNA: TGTGCCAGCACCCAAGCTTGGGTAGACTCGCGCGAGCAGTACTTC. The chain carries TRBV5-6 and TRBJ2-7, with unresolved D. Germline lookup yields CDR1 SGHDT and CDR2 YYEEEE. This CDR3 is built from 15 residues. V was shortened by 6 bases and J by 6 bases, with 22 bases between the two germline ends.